These 18 T cell receptor beta chains came from one sample sequenced in a study of T cell repertoires in cytomegalovirus infection. The antigens of these receptors remain unknown. MiXCR was run by TCRdb on the reads, yielding one entry per CDR3 protein. Found here are 300,000 to 400,000 distinct CDR3 sequences, about 28% of them singletons; the top ten hold around 19%. The sequencing here drew on cultured PBMCs, taken from culture after CMV antigen stimulation. The receptors come from a human donor in good health (CMV status not recorded). Some clones in this sample may be carry-over from other donors' samples.

The chain combines TRBV20-1 with TRBJ1-6; 7 bases are a match to TRBD1. The CDR3 extends over 15 amino acids. Germline CDR1 and CDR2: DFQATT and SNEGSKA (reference sequence). Unmatched junction bases numbered 10, after V lost 5 bases and J lost 6 bases. CDR3 loop: CSAPQGSIGNSPLHF. As DNA, the CDR3 is TGCAGTGCTCCACAGGGGTCAATTGGTAATTCACCCCTCCACTTT.

This clonotype is large in the sample. The rearrangement joins TRBV7-2 to TRBJ2-3; perhaps TRBD1 as D (5 bases). The CDR3 length is 14 residues. Germline V gene data show CDR1 as SGHTA and CDR2 as FQGNSA. Trimming removed 2 bases from V and 5 bases from J, with 11 bases in between. The CDR3, as DNA: TGTGCCAGCAGCTTAACGGACAAGATAGATACGCAGTATTTT. Encoded protein: CASSLTDKIDTQYF.

The chain has TRBV19 and TRBJ1-1, with D possibly matching TRBD1 (6 bases). CDR1 and CDR2 from the germline V gene are LNHDA and SQIVND (reference sequence). The CDR3 is 15 residues long. V was pared by 5 bases and J by 1 base, with 14 bases between. The CDR3 spells CASSVQGLGNTEAFF. The CDR3 coding sequence is TGTGCCAGTAGTGTACAGGGATTGGGGAACACTGAAGCTTTCTTT.

The chain combines TRBV19 with TRBJ1-2; the D is unclear. The V and J ends lost 0 bases and 6 bases respectively, with 8 bases between them. This CDR3 spans 13 amino acids. The germline V gene encodes CDR1 LNHDA and CDR2 SQIVND (reference sequence). CDR3 region: CASSIEGRNGYTF. The CDR3 bases are TGTGCCAGTAGTATAGAAGGACGAAATGGCTACACCTTC.

This clonotype has only a few counts. The chain carries TRBV12-3 or TRBV12-4 and TRBJ1-5, with D possibly TRBD1 on 5 matching bases. The CDR3 contains 15 residues. Trimming removed 1 base at V and 4 bases at J, with 11 bases between. The chain's CDR3 is CASSLGIRGNQPQHF. The CDR3 DNA reads TGTGCCAGCAGTTTAGGAATTAGGGGAAATCAGCCCCAGCATTTT.

The rearrangement links TRBV20-1 to TRBJ1-3; the match to TRBD1 covers 8 bases. CDR3 length: 14 residues. Germline values: CDR1 DFQATT, CDR2 SNEGSKA (reference sequence). V shed 5 bases and J 5 bases; nucleotides not matched to a gene: 8. In nucleotides, the CDR3 is TGCAGTGCTCATTATAGGACAGGGAGAAACACCATATATTTT. Translating gives CSAHYRTGRNTIYF.

The chain links TRBV7-9 to TRBJ2-3, with TRBD1 matching over 7 bases. CDR3 length equals 15 residues. V trimming: 5 bases; J trimming: 4 bases; junction bases outside the gene matches: 9. Germline V gene sequence: CDR1 SEHNR, CDR2 FQNEAQ (reference sequence). The CDR3 coding sequence is TGTGCCAGCAGCACTACACAGGGGATGGCAGATACGCAGTATTTT. The encoded protein is CASSTTQGMADTQYF.

The gene calls are TRBV6-1 and TRBJ2-7; a weak D match, TRBD1 (6 bases). CDR1 is MNHNS and CDR2 is SASEGT in the germline V gene. The CDR3 has 14 amino acids. V was shortened by 6 bases and J by 6 bases, with 18 bases between the two germline ends. The CDR3 loop reads CASRVGGGSSEQYF. As DNA, the CDR3 is TGTGCCAGCAGGGTCGGTGGGGGCTCTTCCGAGCAGTACTTC.

This clonotype has at least ten counts. The chain links TRBV20-1 to TRBJ2-1; TRBD2 aligns across 9 bases. Germline-derived CDR1 and CDR2 are DFQATT and SNEGSKA (reference sequence). Trimming at V came to 6 bases and at J to 2 bases, leaving 5 bases not matched to a gene. The CDR3 spans 14 residues. For the CDR3, the DNA is TGCAGTGCCCCAGCGGGAGGCACCTACAATGAGCAGTTCTTC. As protein: CSAPAGGTYNEQFF.

This clonotype was picked up one time. The chain has TRBV29-1 and TRBJ2-7, with D tentatively TRBD1 (5 bases). This CDR3 spans 13 amino acids. Per germline, CDR1 SQVTM and CDR2 ANQGSEA. Between the trimmed V and J ends, which lost 4 bases and 3 bases, there was a span of 13 bases. CDR3 nucleotides: TGCAGCGTTGTGGTGGACACCTTCTACGAGCAGTACTTC. It encodes CSVVVDTFYEQYF.

This clonotype has just a few counts. The V call is TRBV7-9, the J call TRBJ2-1, with 7 bases identical to TRBD1. CDR3 size: 16 residues. Germline V gene lookup returns CDR1 SEHNR and CDR2 FQNEAQ (reference sequence). J gave up 5 bases and V 1 base, and 8 bases lay outside the gene matches. Here the CDR3 reads CASSLVLGQTHNEQFF. The CDR3 nucleotides are TGTGCCAGCAGCTTAGTGTTGGGACAGACACACAATGAGCAGTTCTTC.

This clonotype was counted between two and nine times. The chain joins TRBV4-1 to TRBJ2-3; maybe TRBD2 (5 bases). The CDR3 runs 14 residues. Germline V gives CDR1 MGHRA, CDR2 YSYEKL. V lost 4 bases and J 6 bases, leaving 14 bases between the germline ends. DNA for the CDR3: TGCGCCAGCAGCCCATCCCTCTCGGGGGATACGCAGTATTTT. Encoded protein: CASSPSLSGDTQYF.

This chain links TRBV10-3 with TRBJ2-1, with TRBD2 matching 8 bases. CDR1 and CDR2 (germline): ENHRY, SYGVKD. With V trimmed by 0 bases and J by 6 bases, 10 bases remained unmatched. CDR3 length equals 17 residues. CDR3 in amino acids: CAISESKKAGVSNEQFF. The DNA of the CDR3 is TGTGCCATCAGTGAGTCAAAGAAAGCGGGAGTTTCCAATGAGCAGTTCTTC.

In its sample, this clonotype was seen a few times. This chain links TRBV20-1 with TRBJ2-3; D is ambiguous. V lost 0 bases to trimming and J lost 3 bases, with 13 bases between them. Germline V gene data show CDR1 as DFQATT and CDR2 as SNEGSKA (reference sequence). The CDR3 consists of 15 residues. The CDR3 here is CSARDWAEGTDTQYF. The CDR3 bases are TGCAGTGCTAGAGATTGGGCGGAAGGGACAGATACGCAGTATTTT.

The J gene is TRBJ2-5, the V gene TRBV6-6; TRBD1 agrees at 8 bases. V lost 3 bases, J lost 6 bases, and 9 bases stayed unmatched. Germline assignment: CDR1 MNHNY and CDR2 SVGAGI (reference sequence). CDR3 size: 15 residues. CDR3: CASSYGQGAQKTQYF. Here the CDR3 DNA reads TGTGCCAGCAGTTATGGGCAGGGGGCTCAAAAGACCCAGTACTTC.

This clonotype has a count of ten or more. The chain carries TRBV7-8 and TRBJ1-1; D is perhaps TRBD1 (5 bases). This CDR3 has 13 residues. In germline, CDR1 is SGHVS, CDR2 FQNEAQ. Trimming removed 1 base from V and 4 bases from J, with 7 bases in between. As DNA, the CDR3 is TGTGCCAGCAGCTTAGGAGGGGTCACTGAAGCTTTCTTT. It is translated as CASSLGGVTEAFF.

The chain has TRBV4-1 and TRBJ2-7, with 7 bases fitting TRBD2. The V and J ends lost 1 base and 2 bases, in that order; junction bases with no gene match: 5. Germline loops: CDR1 MGHRA, CDR2 YSYEKL. CDR3 size: 15 residues. The CDR3 DNA sequence: TGCGCCAGCAGCCAAGGATCGGGGGGACCCTACGAGCAGTACTTC. This encodes CASSQGSGGPYEQYF.

The chain couples TRBV5-5 to TRBJ2-7; D unclear. Germline V gene lookup returns CDR1 SGHKS and CDR2 YYEKEE (reference sequence). The germline V and J ends were trimmed by 4 bases and 3 bases, with 17 bases remaining between them. The CDR3 loop spans 15 amino acids. CDR3: CASSPAVGAFYEQYF. In DNA, the CDR3 is TGTGCCAGCAGCCCCGCGGTGGGTGCCTTCTACGAGCAGTACTTC.